The 4 T cell receptor beta chains given below trace back to one sample, sequenced in a study of blood T cell repertoires in COVID-19. Only in-frame clones appear in the TCRdb table, and some are missing; sequencing was by immunoSEQ multiplex PCR. The sample has about 45,000 clones, roughly four fifths seen once. The sequencing input was peripheral blood. These receptors were taken from a woman between 65 and 79 years old with acute or convalescent COVID-19.

DNA for the CDR3: TGTGCCACCCTCCCCCCCTCAGGGTTCTATGGCTACACCTTC. Encoded protein: CATLPPSGFYGYTF. The gene calls are TRBV28 and TRBJ1-2; possibly TRBD1 for D (5 bases). Trimming took off 10 bases at V and 4 bases at J, with 19 bases between the two ends. The germline CDR1 and CDR2 sequences are MDHEN and SYDVKM. This CDR3 is built from 14 residues.

The chain recombines TRBV30 with TRBJ1-5, with 7 nucleotides matching TRBD1. The germline CDR1 and CDR2 sequences are GTSNPN and SVGIG (reference sequence). The CDR3 contains 14 residues. Losses at the gene ends were 3 bases for V and 4 bases for J; bases not matched to a gene: 6. The CDR3 sequence: CAWSPNRGNQPQHF. The CDR3 region has the DNA TGTGCCTGGAGCCCGAACAGGGGTAATCAGCCCCAGCATTTT.

The rearrangement links TRBV10-1 to TRBJ2-3; 15 bases map to TRBD2. The CDR3 is 18 amino acids. CDR1 is WNHNN and CDR2 is SYGVQD in the germline V gene (reference sequence). The V segment lost 4 bases and the J segment 1 base; nucleotides outside the gene matches: 6. The CDR3 loop reads CASSGGTSGGSRTDTQYF. The CDR3 bases are TGCGCCAGCAGTGGTGGGACTAGCGGGGGGTCTCGCACAGATACGCAGTATTTT.

This rearrangement joins TRBV19 to TRBJ2-2; D gene uncertain. The CDR3 loop spans 14 amino acids. Trimming pared 5 bases from V and 1 base from J, leaving 8 bases between. CDR1 is LNHDA, CDR2 SQIVND, per germline (reference sequence). Written as DNA, the CDR3 is TGTGCCAGTAGTGCTGCTAGGAACACCGGGGAGCTGTTTTTT. The encoded protein is CASSAARNTGELFF.